This T cell receptor (beta chain) was identified in a study of beta chain features in type 1 diabetes. Study-wide context: Investigators examined some 100 million sorted cells across all samples. General observations from the study: Among patients with Type 1 diabetes, TCRB CDR3s were moderately but significantly shorter in every one of the four CD4+ subsets.

Remarks on this clone: Its antigen is as yet unknown.

Reverse transcribing all isolated RNA meant expressed TCRB transcripts were sequenced. Only in-frame clones appear in the TCRdb table, and some are missing; sequencing was by immunoSEQ multiplex PCR. Among about 370,000 clones listed, around 10% were seen once. The CDR3 is made up of 17 amino acids. Germline CDR1 and CDR2: MGHDK and SYGVNS. J gave up 3 bases and V 6 bases, and 12 bases lay outside the gene matches. V gene TRBV25-1 combines with J gene TRBJ1-5, with TRBD1 matching 9 bases. The TCR originated in a young man with type 1 diabetes. Sequenced sample: central memory CD4+ T cells from blood. In DNA form, the CDR3 reads TGTGCCAGCAGCTCCGGCGGGGGGACAGGGCTCAATCAGCCCCAGCATTTT. It yields the protein CASSSGGGTGLNQPQHF.